Sequencing of this T cell receptor (beta chain) was carried out in a study of T-cell memory formation after mild COVID-19. Study background: Largely, TCR clusters stayed within a single donor.

CDR1 and CDR2 (germline): LGHNA, YNFKEQ. The CDR3 runs 14 residues. J gave up 2 bases and V 8 bases, and 4 bases lay outside the gene matches. Via MiXCR, TCRdb re-called the 5' RACE reads, giving one row per CDR3 protein. The sample carries about 350,000 distinct CDR3 sequences, roughly an eighth recorded once. This clonotype was detected a few times. The rearrangement links TRBV4-2 to TRBJ2-3, with TRBD1 matching over 10 bases. The clonotype comes from a man younger than 35 who had mild COVID-19 (a few samples of this study predate the infection). Cell type and time point are not known. The specimen was PBMCs or a T cell subset sorted from them (not recorded which). CDR3 in DNA: TGTGCCAGCCAGGACAGGGGGTTCACAGATACGCAGTATTTT. It is translated as CASQDRGFTDTQYF.